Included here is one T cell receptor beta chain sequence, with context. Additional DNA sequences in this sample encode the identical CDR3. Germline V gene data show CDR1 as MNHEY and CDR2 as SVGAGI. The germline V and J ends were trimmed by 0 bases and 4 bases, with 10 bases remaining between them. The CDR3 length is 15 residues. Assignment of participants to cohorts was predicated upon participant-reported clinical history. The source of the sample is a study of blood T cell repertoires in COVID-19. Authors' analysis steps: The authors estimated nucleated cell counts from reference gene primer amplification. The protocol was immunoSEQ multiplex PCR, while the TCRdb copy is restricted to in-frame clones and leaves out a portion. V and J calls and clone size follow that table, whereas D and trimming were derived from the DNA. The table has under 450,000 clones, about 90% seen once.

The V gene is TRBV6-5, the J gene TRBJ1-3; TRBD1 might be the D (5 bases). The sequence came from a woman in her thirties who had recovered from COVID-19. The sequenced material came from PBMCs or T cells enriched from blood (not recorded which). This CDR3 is CASSYSGGSGNTIYF. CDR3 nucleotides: TGTGCCAGCAGTTACTCGGGGGGAAGCGGAAACACCATATATTTT.